This T cell receptor beta chain was recovered during a study of T cells in localized non-small cell lung cancer. Study observations and caveats: Uninvolved adjacent lung showed higher T cell clonality than tumor. A median of around 57 clones ranked among the top 100 in tumor appeared in adjacent lung.

This CDR3 has 12 amino acids. CDR1 and CDR2 from the germline V gene are MNHEY and SMNVEV (reference sequence). V was cut by 3 bases and J by 10 bases, with 7 bases left in between. The method was immunoSEQ multiplex PCR; TCRdb's version includes in-frame clones alone and lacks a portion of them. This sample has 60,000 to 85,000 clones, with 86% found just once. A remark on this clone: Its cognate antigen is unknown.

J is TRBJ1-6 and V is TRBV27; D call uncertain. The clonotype comes from a male donor aged 60 or over with stage III squamous cell lung carcinoma. Sequencing used peripheral blood, obtained before any cancer treatment. CDR3 bases: TGTGCCAGCAGTTTTCATAGGTCACCCCTCCACTTT. Protein sequence: CASSFHRSPLHF.